These 28 T cell receptor beta chains came from one sample sequenced in a study of spatial heterogeneity in lung cancer. Time point in this sample: sample taken at primary tumor resection. TCRdb called the 5' RACE reads again in MiXCR, with one record for every CDR3 protein. The repertoire consists of around 26,000 distinct CDR3 sequences, with approximately 7% occurring once and the leading ten covering around 15%. The specimen was PBMCs, collected at surgery. The receptors come from a male donor with early-stage non-small cell lung cancer.

This clonotype occurred many times. The chain has TRBV12-3 or TRBV12-4 and TRBJ1-1, with no clear D. V was pared by 3 bases and J by 1 base, with 21 bases between. CDR3 length equals 18 residues. The CDR3 region is CASSFRPSSRWSNTEAFF. The CDR3, as DNA: TGTGCCAGCAGTTTCAGGCCCTCGTCCCGTTGGTCGAACACTGAAGCTTTCTTT.

Ten or more counts support this clonotype. CDR3 protein: CASSIDSPYEQYV. The DNA of the CDR3 is TGTGCCAGCAGCATAGACAGTCCCTACGAGCAGTACGTC. The chain combines TRBV6-6 with TRBJ2-7; D may be TRBD1 (5 bases). Germline CDR1 and CDR2: MNHNY and SVGAGI (reference sequence). Trimming took off 6 bases at V and 2 bases at J, with 11 bases between the two ends. This CDR3 has 13 amino acids.

The V gene is TRBV12-5, the J gene TRBJ2-2; TRBD1 or TRBD2 may be the D gene (6 bases each). Trimming removed 5 bases at V and 5 bases at J, with 21 bases between. The length of the CDR3 is 17 residues. Germline V lookup: CDR1 LGHNT, CDR2 FRNRAP. The CDR3 protein is CASGPGGTFRNTGELFF. DNA of the CDR3: TGTGCTAGTGGTCCCGGCGGGACATTCAGAAATACCGGGGAGCTGTTTTTT.

This clonotype was detected only once. A much larger clone differs by one base, so this may be a read error. The genes are TRBV12-3 or TRBV12-4 and TRBJ1-1; TRBD1 might be the D (5 bases). The V end was cut by 5 bases, the J end by 12 bases, with 13 bases between. CDR3 length: 11 residues. CDR3 nucleotide sequence: TGTGCCAGCAGTGCCGGGGCGAGGACTTTCTTT. Residues: CASSAGARTFF.

This clonotype occurred many times. This chain's CDR3 is CSARWDRGSYGYTF. The CDR3 bases are TGCAGTGCTCGATGGGACAGGGGGAGCTATGGCTACACCTTC. The chain carries TRBV20-1 and TRBJ1-2, with TRBD1 identical over 11 bases. CDR3 length: 14 residues. V was pared by 5 bases and J by 4 bases, with 6 bases of the junction left unmatched. CDR1 is DFQATT and CDR2 is SNEGSKA in the germline V gene (reference sequence).

V usage is TRBV12-3 or TRBV12-4 and J usage is TRBJ2-5; D might be TRBD2 (5 bases). CDR3 length: 15 amino acids. V was clipped by 6 bases and J by 0 bases, with 14 bases between them. CDR3 protein: CASSRLSGDQETQYF. The CDR3 DNA is TGTGCCAGCAGCCGGCTAAGCGGAGACCAAGAGACCCAGTACTTC.

The gene calls are TRBV20-1 and TRBJ1-4; 9 bases are a match to TRBD1. The CDR3 totals 16 residues. V dropped 4 bases and J dropped 0; count of bases not matched to a gene: 6. Germline V gene sequence: CDR1 DFQATT, CDR2 SNEGSKA (reference sequence). For the CDR3, the DNA is TGCAGTGCTACAGGGGACAGGGCATCAACTAATGAAAAACTGTTTTTT. Protein product: CSATGDRASTNEKLFF.

This clonotype was seen more than once but under ten times. V and J are TRBV2 and TRBJ1-2, with 7 bases that match TRBD1. V lost 8 bases, J lost 5 bases, and 8 bases stayed unmatched. The germline CDR1 and CDR2 sequences are SNHLY and FYNNEI. The CDR3 is 13 residues long. CDR3 amino acids: CASATGPFYGYTF. CDR3 bases: TGTGCCAGCGCGACAGGGCCGTTTTATGGCTACACCTTC.

CDR3 in amino acids: CASSLGQQFSPLHF. The CDR3 bases are TGTGCCAGCAGCCTCGGTCAGCAGTTTTCACCCCTCCACTTT. The chain links TRBV3-1 to TRBJ1-6; D gene ambiguous. V lost 4 bases, J lost 9 bases, and 13 bases lay in between. Germline CDR1 is LGHDT and CDR2 is YNNKEL (reference sequence). The CDR3 covers 14 residues.

There are many counts of this clonotype. The chain employs TRBV20-1 and TRBJ1-6, with D possibly being TRBD1 (6 bases). The length of the CDR3 is 14 residues. Germline V lookup: CDR1 DFQATT, CDR2 SNEGSKA (reference sequence). Trimming took 5 bases from V and 6 from J, leaving 14 bases between them. The CDR3 nucleotides are TGCAGTGCTCCGGACAGCGGGGTTAATTCACCCCTCCACTTT. Protein sequence: CSAPDSGVNSPLHF.

This clonotype has only a few counts. The chain employs TRBV27 and TRBJ2-6, with unresolved D. The CDR3 sequence is 15 residues long. V dropped 3 bases and J dropped 0 bases, with 6 bases sitting between them. Germline CDR1 is MNHEY and CDR2 is SMNVEV (reference sequence). As DNA, the CDR3 is TGTGCCAGCAGTTTGTGGAGCTCTGGGGCCAACGTCCTGACTTTC. Its protein is CASSLWSSGANVLTF.

Many counts were recorded for this clonotype. This chain connects TRBV4-1 to TRBJ2-3; unclear D gene. Trimming removed 3 bases from V and 6 bases from J, with 7 bases in between. The germline gives CDR1 MGHRA, CDR2 YSYEKL. The CDR3 length is 12 residues. CDR3 protein: CASSQLFDTQYF. Written as DNA, the CDR3 is TGCGCCAGCAGCCAGCTTTTCGATACGCAGTATTTT.

Relative to its sample, this clonotype is medium-sized. The chain recombines TRBV5-1 with TRBJ1-1; D not certain. Trimming took 0 bases from V and 4 from J, leaving 19 bases between them. The CDR3 has 17 residues. CDR1 SGHRS and CDR2 YFSETQ come from the germline V gene. The CDR3 is CASSLESGYALGTEAFF. CDR3 bases: TGCGCCAGCAGCTTGGAGTCAGGTTACGCCCTGGGCACTGAAGCTTTCTTT.

This clonotype occurred many times. The chain couples TRBV28 to TRBJ1-2; D remains ambiguous. Germline V CDR1 and CDR2: MDHEN, SYDVKM. V was clipped by 6 bases and J by 4 bases, with 12 bases between them. This CDR3 region has 13 residues. The CDR3 is CASSQDRRYGYTF. The CDR3 nucleotides are TGTGCCAGCAGCCAGGACCGACGCTATGGCTACACCTTC.

This clonotype was seen ten or more times. J is TRBJ1-2 and V is TRBV24-1; D gene unclear. The CDR3 extends over 13 amino acids. Trimming took 2 bases from V and 6 from J, leaving 9 bases between them. Germline V gene data show CDR1 as KGHDR and CDR2 as SFDVKD. DNA for the CDR3: TGTGCCACCAGTGATTATAACAGCCATGGCTACACCTTC. This encodes CATSDYNSHGYTF.

This clonotype was recorded at least ten times. Here the CDR3 DNA reads TGTGCCAGCTCAGGCCTTCGGGCGGCTGGCACAGATACGCAGTATTTT. Translating it yields CASSGLRAAGTDTQYF. The V call is TRBV18, the J call TRBJ2-3; D gene ambiguous. This CDR3 contains 16 residues. The germline CDR1 and CDR2 sequences are KGHSH and LQKENI. With 5 bases removed from V and 1 base from J, the gap between germline ends came to 16 bases.

This clonotype was counted at least ten times. The rearrangement joins TRBV6-5 to TRBJ1-6, with D perhaps matching TRBD1 (6 bases). V gave up 6 bases and J gave up 7 bases, with 19 bases separating them. CDR1 MNHEY and CDR2 SVGAGI come from the germline V gene. The CDR3 is 16 amino acids. In DNA, the CDR3 is TGTGCCAGCAGACGTAATACAGGGACTAGCAATTCACCCCTCCACTTT. Its protein product is CASRRNTGTSNSPLHF.

This clonotype has at least ten counts. The genes are TRBV3-1 and TRBJ2-5, with D possibly matching TRBD2 (5 bases). The CDR3 is made up of 13 amino acids. The germline CDR1 and CDR2 sequences are LGHDT and YNNKEL (reference sequence). The germline V and J ends were trimmed by 0 bases and 4 bases, with 6 bases remaining between them. CDR3 protein: CASSQDRGETQYF. The CDR3 coding sequence is TGTGCCAGCAGCCAAGACCGGGGAGAGACCCAGTACTTC.

This clonotype appeared many times. This rearrangement joins TRBV3-1 to TRBJ2-1, with D possibly matching TRBD1 (7 bases). Trimming shortened V by 5 bases and J by 8 bases, and 13 bases separated the two germline ends. Germline loops: CDR1 LGHDT, CDR2 YNNKEL (reference sequence). CDR3 length equals 13 residues. CDR3 residues: CASSSFRGDEQFF. In nucleotides, the CDR3 is TGTGCCAGCAGCTCCTTCAGGGGGGATGAGCAGTTCTTC.

Here the CDR3 DNA reads TGTGCCAGCAGCCAATCCCTTGGGGGAGGAAGCACAGATACGCAGTATTTT. This translates into CASSQSLGGGSTDTQYF. The V and J genes are TRBV7-9 and TRBJ2-3; D is possibly TRBD2 (6 bases). CDR3 length: 17 residues. Trimming shortened V by 5 bases and J by 0 bases, and 18 bases separated the two germline ends. Per the germline V gene, CDR1 is SEHNR and CDR2 is FQNEAQ (reference sequence).

This clonotype has just a few counts. The chain employs TRBV12-3 or TRBV12-4 and TRBJ2-3; TRBD2 might be the D (6 bases). The V end lost 2 bases, the J end lost 4 bases, and 10 bases lay between the germline ends. The CDR3 sequence is 14 residues long. Here the CDR3 reads CASSLRTMADTQYF. The DNA for the CDR3 is TGTGCCAGCAGTTTAAGGACTATGGCAGATACGCAGTATTTT.

Many counts were recorded for this clonotype. The chain combines TRBV29-1 with TRBJ2-3; D ambiguous. The germline V gene has CDR1 SQVTM and CDR2 ANQGSEA. This CDR3 spans 13 amino acids. The V gene lost 7 bases and the J gene lost 0 bases, with 11 bases spanning the gap. CDR3 amino acids: CSDLSSSTDTQYF. CDR3 nucleotide sequence: TGCAGCGATCTTTCTTCTAGCACAGATACGCAGTATTTT.

This clonotype came up many times. V and J are TRBV5-5 and TRBJ1-1; maybe TRBD1 (5 bases). Deletions cut 1 base from V and 1 base from J, with 8 bases between. The CDR3 is 14 residues long. The germline gives CDR1 SGHKS, CDR2 YYEKEE (reference sequence). This CDR3 reads CASSLSGGNTEAFF. The CDR3, as DNA: TGTGCCAGCAGCTTGAGTGGGGGGAACACTGAAGCTTTCTTT.

This clonotype showed up many times. V and J are TRBV30 and TRBJ1-5; a weak D match, TRBD1 (5 bases). V was trimmed by 2 bases and J by 4 bases, leaving 9 bases between them. The CDR3 totals 13 residues. CDR1 and CDR2 (germline): GTSNPN, SVGIG (reference sequence). The CDR3 DNA reads TGTGCCTGGAGTCCGCAGGGAAATCAGCCCCAGCATTTT. Protein: CAWSPQGNQPQHF. Variable domain in full (rest from reference TRBV30 and TRBJ1-5): SQTIHQWPATLVQPVGSPLSLECTVEGTSNPNLYWYRQAAGRGLQLLFYSVGIGQISSEVPQNLSASRPQDRQFILSSKKLLLSDSGFYLCAWSPQGNQPQHFGDGTRLSIL.

This rearrangement joins TRBV5-3 to TRBJ2-5, with a weak D call TRBD1 (6 bases). TRBV5-3 has ORF status, its function being uncertain. The CDR3 loop spans 18 amino acids. V shed 2 bases and J shed 1 base, with 21 bases lying between them. This chain's CDR3 is CARSFNSGTPAAQETQYF. The CDR3 nucleotides read TGTGCCAGAAGCTTTAACTCAGGGACACCCGCGGCCCAAGAGACCCAGTACTTC.

This clonotype came up many times. V and J are TRBV12-3 or TRBV12-4 and TRBJ1-2; 8 bases line up with TRBD1. This CDR3 is 13 amino acids long. The J segment lost 6 bases and the V segment lost 5 bases, leaving 5 bases of the junction unmatched. CDR3 sequence (DNA): TGTGCCAGCAGTCCAAGACAGGGGCATGGCTACACCTTC. Translating it yields CASSPRQGHGYTF.

This clonotype was seen only a few times. V and J are TRBV12-3 or TRBV12-4 and TRBJ1-5; 7 bases are a match to TRBD1. CDR3 length: 16 residues. Unmatched junction bases numbered 13, after V lost 5 bases and J lost 6 bases. The CDR3 loop reads CASSPEGAGVSQPQHF. The CDR3 bases are TGTGCCAGCAGTCCCGAGGGGGCAGGGGTAAGTCAGCCCCAGCATTTT.

This clonotype was counted at least ten times. CDR3 residues: CASSSLTSGTYYEQYF. The DNA for the CDR3 is TGTGCCAGCAGTTCACTAACTAGCGGGACCTATTACGAGCAGTACTTC. The rearrangement joins TRBV28 to TRBJ2-7, with 10 positions matching TRBD2. The CDR3 covers 16 residues. Germline V gene lookup returns CDR1 MDHEN and CDR2 SYDVKM. Trimming at V came to 4 bases and at J to 4 bases, leaving 10 bases not matched to a gene.